This T cell receptor beta chain is from a study of cytomegalovirus exposure and HLA in healthy donors. The J segment lost 0 bases and the V segment lost 6 bases, leaving 5 bases of the junction unmatched. CDR3 length: 15 residues. The germline V gene encodes CDR1 SNHLY and CDR2 FYNNEI. Remarks on this clone: Its antigen is currently unknown.

Overall study results and limits: Reports state that TCR beta sequences accurately predicted most subjects' HLA-A and HLA-B alleles. Indistinguishable V segments such as TRBV6-2 and TRBV6-3 were excluded.

The PCR had 60 Vbeta and 13 Jbeta primers. Method: immunoSEQ multiplex PCR; TCRdb's copy keeps in-frame clones and lacks some. The table lists about 170,000 clones, over 75% of them singletons. The gene calls are TRBV2 and TRBJ2-1; 7 bases line up with TRBD1. The receptor comes from a male donor in good health and CMV-seronegative. Material for sequencing was PBMCs. CDR3 amino acids: CASSGDSGSYNEQFF. In DNA form, the CDR3 reads TGTGCCAGCAGCGGGGACAGTGGCTCCTACAATGAGCAGTTCTTC. The full variable domain, rest sourced from reference TRBV2 and TRBJ2-1, is EPEVTQTPSHQVTQMGQEVILRCVPISNHLYFYWYRQILGQKVEFLVSFYNNEISEKSEIFDDQFSVERPDGSNFTLKIRSTKLEDSAMYFCASSGDSGSYNEQFFGPGTRLTVL.